Sequencing of this TCR beta chain was carried out in a study of early T cells in non-severe SARS-CoV-2 infection. MiXCR, applied by TCRdb to the 5' RACE reads, yields one record per CDR3 protein. The data contain approximately 37,000 distinct CDR3 sequences, 4.7% of them singletons. Trimming cost V 0 bases and J 7 bases; bases outside gene matches: 8. Looked up from germline, CDR1 is SEHNR and CDR2 is FQNEAQ (reference sequence). The CDR3 length is 16 residues. The TCR was taken from an adult who was a healthcare worker with PCR-confirmed SARS-CoV-2 infection or an uninfected control (not recorded which). The V and J genes are TRBV7-9 and TRBJ2-1, with TRBD2 matching 8 bases. The specimen was whole blood. The CDR3: CASSLAYGTSLNEQFF. The CDR3, as DNA: TGTGCCAGCAGCTTAGCCTACGGGACTAGTTTGAATGAGCAGTTCTTC.